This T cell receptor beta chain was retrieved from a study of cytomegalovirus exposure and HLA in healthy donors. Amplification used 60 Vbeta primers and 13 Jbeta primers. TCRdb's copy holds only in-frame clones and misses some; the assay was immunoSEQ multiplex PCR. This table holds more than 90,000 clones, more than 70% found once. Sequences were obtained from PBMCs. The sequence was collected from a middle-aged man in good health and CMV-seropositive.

This CDR3 is CASSFGGRYSGNTIYF. CDR3 coding DNA: TGTGCCAGCAGCTTCGGCGGCCGTTACTCTGGAAACACCATATATTTT. The chain joins TRBV5-5 to TRBJ1-3; D gene ambiguous. CDR1 and CDR2 from the germline V gene are SGHKS and YYEKEE (reference sequence). V was shortened by 2 bases and J by 0 bases, with 12 bases between the two germline ends. The CDR3 totals 16 residues.